The 16 T cell receptor beta chains below come from one sample, sequenced in a study of T cells in women clearing cervical HPV infection. Clones were sequenced by immunoSEQ multiplex PCR, and TCRdb holds only the in-frame ones, with some missing. The listing contains 25,000 to 30,000 clones. Sequenced material: blood buffy coat. Receptors were obtained from a woman between 18 and 75 years old with a cervical HPV16 infection that either progressed to CIN3+ or cleared (not recorded which).

Details on this clone: The CDR3 end lies 3 residues beyond the end of the read and is filled in from the germline J gene. This sequence joins TRBV20-1 and TRBJ2-3, with a tentative D call TRBD1 (6 bases). This CDR3 has 14 amino acids. V was cut by 1 base and J by 2 bases, with 10 bases left in between. The germline gives CDR1 DFQATT, CDR2 SNEGSKA (reference sequence). The CDR3 DNA, read in part, is TGCAGTGCTAGAGTTACAGGGAACACAGATACG. Its translation is CSARVTGNTDT. From start to end, the CDR3 is CSARVTGNTDTQYF.

In the case of this clone: The sequence runs out 3 residues before the end of the CDR3; the remainder is reconstructed from the germline J gene. The V call is TRBV11-2, the J call TRBJ1-5, with 10 nucleotides matching TRBD1. J was trimmed by 7 bases and V by 4 bases; bases with no gene match: 1. CDR1 and CDR2 (germline): SGHAT, FQNNGV. CDR3 length: 13 residues. CDR3 residues: CASSSTGGQPQHF. The DNA read from the CDR3 is TGTGCCAGCAGCTCGACAGGGGGCCAGCCC.

Regarding this clone: With the read ending 3 residues before the CDR3 end, the germline J gene is used to fill in that end. The rearrangement links TRBV2 to TRBJ2-1, with 9 positions matching TRBD1. The V and J ends lost 9 bases and 1 base, in that order; junction bases with no gene match: 1. CDR1 and CDR2 (germline): SNHLY, FYNNEI. This CDR3 spans 13 amino acids. Incomplete CDR3 DNA: TGTGCCAGGGGGACAGGGTCCTACAATGAG. It codes for CARGTGSYNE. The whole CDR3 protein is CARGTGSYNEQFF.

Worth noting for this clone: The read terminates 3 residues before the CDR3 end, so the remaining end is supplied by the germline J gene. The chain carries TRBV19 and TRBJ2-4, with TRBD1 as a possible D gene (5 bases). The CDR3 is made up of 16 amino acids. Germline CDR1 reads LNHDA; CDR2 reads SQIVND (reference sequence). The CDR3 reads CASTPWTRVTNYGQYF. The sequenced part of the CDR3 DNA is TGTGCCAGTACGCCGTGGACAAGGGTAACTAACTATGGT.

To note about this clone: With the read ending 3 residues before the CDR3 end, the germline J gene is used to fill in that end. The chain is built from TRBV20-1 and TRBJ2-1, with 12 bases fitting TRBD2. The CDR3 loop spans 15 amino acids. Germline trimming cut 3 bases from V and 7 bases from J; bases unmatched to any gene: 7. The V gene's germline CDR1 is DFQATT and CDR2 SNEGSKA (reference sequence). The sequenced part of the CDR3 DNA is TGCAGTGCTAGCCAACTAGCGGGGGGCCTAAATGAG. Amino acid sequence: CSASQLAGGLNE. The entire CDR3 reads CSASQLAGGLNEQFF.

Note on this clone: The read stops 3 residues short of the end of the CDR3; the missing end is completed from the germline J gene. The chain carries TRBV6-2 or TRBV6-3 and TRBJ1-1, with 9 bases that match TRBD1. The V and J ends lost 5 bases and 7 bases, in that order; junction bases with no gene match: 5. The CDR3 runs 13 residues. Looked up from germline, CDR1 is MNHEY and CDR2 is SVGEGT. Incomplete CDR3 DNA: TGTGCCAGCAGTCACCGGGACAGGGTTGAA. This translates into CASSHRDRVE. The full CDR3 is CASSHRDRVEAFF.

Worth noting for this clone: The read stops 3 residues short of the end of the CDR3; the missing end is completed from the germline J gene. The chain has TRBV5-1 and TRBJ2-7; D ambiguous. Germline CDR1 SGHRS, CDR2 YFSETQ. The CDR3 runs 15 residues. V was cut by 0 bases and J by 2 bases, with 12 bases left in between. The CDR3 bases that were read are TGCGCCAGCAGCTTGGAACTCTTTCAACCCTACGAG. Amino acid sequence: CASSLELFQPYE. The CDR3 reads in full as CASSLELFQPYEQYF.

On this clone: The DNA ends 3 residues before the CDR3 does, and the rest of the CDR3 is filled in from the germline J gene. The V and J genes are TRBV6-2 or TRBV6-3 and TRBJ1-4; D is perhaps TRBD1 (5 bases). The V gene's germline CDR1 is MNHEY and CDR2 SVGEGT. The CDR3 length is 13 residues. The CDR3 loop reads CASSSSGANVLFF. The sequenced part of the CDR3 DNA is TGTGCCAGCAGTTCCTCTGGGGCCAACGTA.

About this clone: With the read ending 3 residues before the CDR3 end, the germline J gene is used to fill in that end. The genes are TRBV19 and TRBJ2-5; no reliable D call. The CDR3 contains 11 residues. V dropped 9 bases and J dropped 2 bases, with 7 bases sitting between them. Germline CDR1 and CDR2: LNHDA and SQIVND (reference sequence). The sequenced part of the CDR3 DNA is TGTGCCAGCAGGCAACAAGAGACC. Its translation: CASRQQET. The whole CDR3 protein is CASRQQETQYF.

As regards this clone: The CDR3 end is not reached by the read, which stops 3 residues before it; the germline J gene fills it in. The chain has TRBV10-3 and TRBJ2-1; 8 positions match TRBD2. The CDR3 is 13 residues long. V trimming: 2 bases; J trimming: 8 bases; junction bases outside the gene matches: 2. Germline CDR1 and CDR2: ENHRY and SYGVKD. CDR3: CAISERGGYEQFF. Incomplete CDR3 DNA: TGTGCCATCAGTGAGCGGGGGGGCTATGAG.

About this clone itself: Read coverage stops 3 residues before the CDR3 terminus; the germline J gene supplies the remainder. The V call is TRBV7-2, the J call TRBJ1-6; D uncertain. The CDR3 covers 12 residues. Germline loops: CDR1 SGHTA, CDR2 FQGNSA. The CDR3 reads CASSAYDRALHF. The CDR3 bases that were read are TGTGCCAGCAGCGCCTACGACCGGGCC. The full variable domain, in which reference TRBV7-2 and TRBJ1-6 provide the parts outside the CDR3, is GAGVSQSPSNKVTEKGKDVELRCDPISGHTALYWYRQSLGQGLEFLIYFQGNSAPDKSGLPSDRFSAERTGGSVSTLTIQRTQQEDSAVYLCASSAYDRALHFGNGTRLTVT.

Comment on this clone: The read terminates 3 residues before the CDR3 end, so the remaining end is supplied by the germline J gene. The chain employs TRBV5-1 and TRBJ1-1, with D perhaps matching TRBD1 (6 bases). Between the trimmed V and J ends, which lost 1 base and 4 bases, there was a span of 8 bases. Per germline, CDR1 SGHRS and CDR2 YFSETQ. The CDR3 has 13 amino acids. Here the CDR3 reads CASSLTGFTEAFF. The sequenced part of the CDR3 DNA is TGCGCCAGCAGCTTGACAGGGTTCACTGAA.

On this clone: The CDR3 end lies 3 residues beyond the end of the read and is filled in from the germline J gene. This chain uses TRBV5-1 with TRBJ2-5; 8 nucleotides match TRBD2. Germline V CDR1 and CDR2: SGHRS, YFSETQ. The CDR3 extends over 16 amino acids. The J segment lost 0 bases and the V segment lost 0 bases, leaving 4 bases of the junction unmatched. The CDR3 loop reads CASSLVVAGNQETQYF. The DNA read from the CDR3 is TGCGCCAGCAGCTTGGTAGTAGCGGGGAACCAAGAGACC.

To note about this clone: The read comes to an end 3 residues before the CDR3 does, leaving the germline J gene to fill in the end. V and J are TRBV11-2 and TRBJ1-1; the D gene is possibly TRBD1 (6 bases). CDR1 is SGHAT and CDR2 is FQNNGV in the germline V gene. The length of the CDR3 is 13 residues. Deletions cut 3 bases from V and 6 bases from J, with 11 bases between. CDR3 region: CASSFVQGAEAFF. The covered CDR3 bases are TGTGCCAGCAGCTTCGTACAGGGAGCTGAA.

A word on this clone: The CDR3 extends 3 residues past the end of the read, so its final part is completed from the germline J gene. The chain recombines TRBV5-4 with TRBJ2-7, with 7 bases identical to TRBD1. This CDR3 comprises 16 residues. Germline V gives CDR1 SGHNT, CDR2 YYREEE (reference sequence). Trimming at V came to 1 base and at J to 0 bases, leaving 7 bases not matched to a gene. CDR3 loop: CASSLRTGDNSYEQYF. The CDR3 DNA, read in part, is TGTGCCAGCAGCTTGAGAACAGGGGATAACTCCTACGAG.

In regard to this clone: Coverage ceases 3 residues before the CDR3 finishes, and the germline J gene fills in the end. The chain carries TRBV4-2 and TRBJ2-2; 8 bases are a match to TRBD1. The length of the CDR3 is 19 residues. Germline V CDR1 and CDR2: LGHNA, YNFKEQ. J gave up 3 bases and V 2 bases, and 14 bases lay outside the gene matches. The CDR3 spells CASSQTGGTGNPDTGELFF. Incomplete CDR3 DNA: TGTGCCAGCAGCCAAACAGGGGGAACGGGCAATCCGGACACCGGGGAG.